These T cell receptor beta chains were read from a single sample in a study of beta chain features in type 1 diabetes. Clones were sequenced by immunoSEQ multiplex PCR, and TCRdb holds only the in-frame ones, with some missing. The sample includes 300,000 to 400,000 clones, approximately 12% seen only once; the top ten take roughly 0.015%. The sample comprised naive CD4+ T cells from blood. Source of these receptors: a woman in her late teens or twenties with type 1 diabetes. CDR3s include the opening cysteine and the closing phenylalanine or tryptophan. A D gene is named only where the DNA matches it firmly. Where a row states a size, it is once, few, many or the class of an expanded clone; other rows omit it.

TRBV18	-	TRBJ1-1	-	CASSPGSGTEAFF	TGTGCCAGCTCGCCAGGGTCGGGCACTGAAGCTTTCTTT
TRBV30	-	TRBJ1-2	few	CAWSVPGSYGYTF	TGTGCCTGGAGTGTACCGGGGAGCTATGGCTACACCTTC
TRBV19	TRBD2	TRBJ2-1	-	CASSTSGSSYNEQFF	TGTGCCAGTAGCACTAGCGGGAGCTCCTACAATGAGCAGTTCTTC
TRBV28	-	TRBJ1-5	-	CASSLRSGQVNQPQHF	TGTGCCAGCAGTTTAAGGTCTGGGCAGGTCAATCAGCCCCAGCATTTT
TRBV5-1	-	TRBJ1-1	-	CASSLAPGRVSTEAFF	TGCGCCAGCAGCTTGGCTCCTGGGAGGGTAAGCACTGAAGCTTTCTTT
TRBV4-1	TRBD2	TRBJ2-3	-	CASSHPVLAGGDTQYF	TGCGCCAGCAGCCACCCGGTTCTAGCGGGAGGAGATACGCAGTATTTT
TRBV23-1	-	TRBJ1-2	-	CASRIPRVAGRDAGSNGLGYTF	TGCGCCAGCCGCATACCGAGGGTGGCTGGGAGGGACGCCGGGTCGAATGGCCTTGGCTACACCTTC
TRBV27	TRBD1	TRBJ1-1	-	CASRPLYRGNMNTEAFF	TGTGCCAGCAGACCACTTTACAGGGGTAACATGAACACTGAAGCTTTCTTT
TRBV15	-	TRBJ2-5	-	CATSRDRGTTTYF	TGTGCCACCAGCAGAGATAGGGGCACTACGACGTACTTC
TRBV7-2	TRBD1	TRBJ1-2	few	CASSADRVYGYTF	TGTGCCAGCAGCGCGGACAGGGTCTATGGCTACACCTTC
TRBV7-7	TRBD1	TRBJ2-7	-	CASSSLPGQGFHEQYF	TGTGCCAGCAGCTCGTTACCGGGACAGGGATTCCACGAGCAGTACTTC
TRBV30	-	TRBJ2-3	-	CASSSEEATDTQYF	TGTGCCTCCTCCTCGGAGGAAGCGACAGATACGCAGTATTTT
TRBV5-6	TRBD1	TRBJ1-3	few	CASSLPSSTGASGNTIYF	TGTGCCAGCAGCTTGCCCTCCTCGACAGGGGCCTCTGGAAACACCATATATTTT
TRBV30	TRBD1	TRBJ1-4	-	CAWGGQGRQKLFF	TGTGCCTGGGGAGGACAGGGGAGGCAAAAACTGTTTTTT
TRBV4-1	-	TRBJ1-5	-	CASSQVQGGQPQHF	TGCGCCAGCAGCCAAGTGCAGGGAGGGCAGCCCCAGCATTTT
TRBV5-1	TRBD1	TRBJ2-3	few	CASRQGPSTDTQYF	TGCGCCAGCCGACAGGGTCCTAGCACAGATACGCAGTATTTT
TRBV2	-	TRBJ1-2	-	CASSEGGRGFYGYTF	TGTGCCAGCAGTGAGGGGGGGCGCGGGTTCTATGGCTACACCTTC
TRBV9	-	TRBJ1-1	few	CASSEGGGVNTEAFF	TGTGCCAGCAGTGAGGGCGGAGGGGTGAACACTGAAGCTTTCTTT